This is a list of T cell receptor beta chains from one sample in a study of blood T cell repertoires in COVID-19. Libraries were prepared by immunoSEQ multiplex PCR; TCRdb keeps only in-frame clonotypes and omits some of them. The data hold approximately 69,000 clones, with 70% to 85% observed a single time. The sequencing sample was made of peripheral blood. These receptors all stem from a man aged 50 or older with COVID-19, enrolled during active disease. Each CDR3 is given with its conserved first and last residue. Each record gives: J gene, clone size, V gene, D gene, CDR3 protein, CDR3 DNA. D genes are given only for firm matches. The listing skips clone size in some rows; elsewhere it reads once, few, many or a size class.

j_gene: TRBJ2-3; abundance: NA; v_gene: TRBV11-2; d_gene: TRBD1; CDR3aa: CASGTGFLDTQYF; CDR3nt: TGTGCCTCCGGGACAGGGTTCCTAGATACGCAGTATTTT
j_gene: TRBJ1-2; abundance: NA; v_gene: TRBV6-2/TRBV6-3; d_gene: TRBD1; CDR3aa: CASSYHGQGAYGYTF; CDR3nt: TGTGCCAGCAGTTATCATGGACAGGGAGCTTATGGCTACACCTTC
j_gene: TRBJ1-6; abundance: NA; v_gene: TRBV29-1; d_gene: NA; CDR3aa: CRALGRNLSSYNSPLHF; CDR3nt: TGCAGAGCACTGGGGCGGAACCTCAGCTCCTATAATTCACCCCTCCACTTT
j_gene: TRBJ2-3; abundance: NA; v_gene: TRBV5-4; d_gene: TRBD1; CDR3aa: CASSLPGQVTDTQYF; CDR3nt: TGTGCCAGCAGCTTGCCGGGACAGGTCACAGATACGCAGTATTTT
j_gene: TRBJ1-5; abundance: NA; v_gene: TRBV19; d_gene: NA; CDR3aa: CASSISSGPHQPQHF; CDR3nt: TGTGCCAGTAGTATTTCGTCAGGCCCCCACCAGCCCCAGCATTTT
j_gene: TRBJ1-1; abundance: NA; v_gene: TRBV7-2; d_gene: NA; CDR3aa: CASSLAARNTEAFF; CDR3nt: TGTGCCAGCAGCTTAGCAGCAAGGAACACTGAAGCTTTCTTT
j_gene: TRBJ2-5; abundance: NA; v_gene: TRBV27; d_gene: NA; CDR3aa: CASSLYASVGVETQYF; CDR3nt: TGTGCCAGCAGTTTATATGCCTCTGTCGGGGTGGAGACCCAGTACTTC
j_gene: TRBJ2-3; abundance: once; v_gene: TRBV5-4; d_gene: TRBD1; CDR3aa: CASSGGTGIDTQYF; CDR3nt: TGTGCCAGCAGCGGAGGGACAGGAATAGATACGCAGTATTTT
j_gene: TRBJ2-7; abundance: NA; v_gene: TRBV5-1; d_gene: TRBD1; CDR3aa: CASSHKGASDEQYF; CDR3nt: TGCGCCAGCAGCCACAAGGGGGCCTCGGACGAGCAGTACTTC
j_gene: TRBJ2-1; abundance: NA; v_gene: TRBV9; d_gene: TRBD2; CDR3aa: CASSARLAPSYNEQFF; CDR3nt: TGTGCCAGCAGCGCCCGACTAGCCCCATCCTACAATGAGCAGTTCTTC
j_gene: TRBJ1-4; abundance: NA; v_gene: TRBV7-9; d_gene: NA; CDR3aa: CASSLGARPLVSEKLFF; CDR3nt: TGTGCCAGCAGCTTAGGGGCTCGTCCTCTCGTTTCGGAAAAACTGTTTTTT
j_gene: TRBJ2-6; abundance: NA; v_gene: TRBV7-3; d_gene: NA; CDR3aa: CASSRDSSGANVLTF; CDR3nt: TGTGCCAGCAGTCGAGACTCCTCTGGGGCCAACGTCCTGACTTTC
j_gene: TRBJ1-2; abundance: NA; v_gene: TRBV30; d_gene: NA; CDR3aa: CAWSVLGPAYGYTF; CDR3nt: TGTGCCTGGAGTGTATTGGGGCCAGCATATGGCTACACCTTC
j_gene: TRBJ1-4; abundance: few; v_gene: TRBV5-1; d_gene: TRBD1; CDR3aa: CASSLRDSNEKLFF; CDR3nt: TGCGCCAGCAGCCTACGGGACAGTAATGAAAAACTGTTTTTT
j_gene: TRBJ2-5; abundance: once; v_gene: TRBV6-5; d_gene: TRBD1; CDR3aa: CASSYGTAQETQYF; CDR3nt: TGTGCCAGCAGTTACGGGACAGCCCAAGAGACCCAGTACTTC
j_gene: TRBJ2-5; abundance: once; v_gene: TRBV7-2; d_gene: TRBD1; CDR3aa: CASSPGQALETQYF; CDR3nt: TGTGCCAGCAGCCCGGGACAGGCTCTGGAGACCCAGTACTTC
j_gene: TRBJ2-7; abundance: NA; v_gene: TRBV11-2; d_gene: TRBD2; CDR3aa: CASSPIRRLRGETYEQYF; CDR3nt: TGTGCCAGCAGCCCCATTAGGAGGCTGCGGGGGGAGACCTACGAGCAGTACTTC
j_gene: TRBJ2-3; abundance: NA; v_gene: TRBV2; d_gene: NA; CDR3aa: CASSPQGLGATDTQYF; CDR3nt: TGTGCCAGCAGTCCCCAGGGCCTGGGCGCCACAGATACGCAGTATTTT
j_gene: TRBJ2-3; abundance: NA; v_gene: TRBV11-1; d_gene: TRBD1; CDR3aa: CASSATRQGMEDTQYF; CDR3nt: TGTGCCAGCAGCGCCACGCGACAGGGCATGGAAGATACGCAGTATTTT
j_gene: TRBJ1-1; abundance: NA; v_gene: TRBV7-2; d_gene: NA; CDR3aa: CASSLIRGSHTEAFF; CDR3nt: TGTGCCAGCAGCTTAATCCGGGGATCGCACACTGAAGCTTTCTTT
j_gene: TRBJ1-1; abundance: NA; v_gene: TRBV2; d_gene: TRBD1; CDR3aa: CASRIEQGANTEAFF; CDR3nt: TGTGCCAGCAGAATAGAACAGGGGGCGAACACTGAAGCTTTCTTT
j_gene: TRBJ2-2; abundance: NA; v_gene: TRBV15; d_gene: TRBD1; CDR3aa: CATSWGQGRLGELFF; CDR3nt: TGTGCCACCAGCTGGGGACAGGGACGTCTCGGGGAGCTGTTTTTT
j_gene: TRBJ2-3; abundance: NA; v_gene: TRBV15; d_gene: TRBD2; CDR3aa: CATSRGGNPSTDTQYF; CDR3nt: TGTGCCACCAGCAGGGGGGGGAATCCCAGCACAGATACGCAGTATTTT
j_gene: TRBJ2-1; abundance: NA; v_gene: TRBV29-1; d_gene: NA; CDR3aa: CSALGGRHEQFF; CDR3nt: TGCAGCGCTCTGGGGGGTCGGCATGAGCAGTTCTTC
j_gene: TRBJ1-2; abundance: NA; v_gene: TRBV7-2; d_gene: TRBD1; CDR3aa: CASSLDLGQGNGYTF; CDR3nt: TGTGCCAGCAGCTTGGACCTAGGACAGGGGAATGGCTACACCTTC
j_gene: TRBJ2-5; abundance: NA; v_gene: TRBV7-2; d_gene: TRBD2; CDR3aa: CASSPQRGDQETQYF; CDR3nt: TGTGCCAGCAGCCCCCAGCGGGGGGATCAAGAGACCCAGTACTTC
j_gene: TRBJ1-4; abundance: few; v_gene: TRBV5-1; d_gene: TRBD1; CDR3aa: CASGWGQTSTNEKLFF; CDR3nt: TGCGCCAGCGGTTGGGGACAGACTTCAACTAATGAAAAACTGTTTTTT
j_gene: TRBJ2-2; abundance: NA; v_gene: TRBV13; d_gene: NA; CDR3aa: CASSLGLGGGPRKLFF; CDR3nt: TGTGCCAGCAGCTTAGGTCTGGGCGGGGGCCCTCGTAAGCTGTTTTTT
j_gene: TRBJ2-7; abundance: once; v_gene: TRBV23-1; d_gene: TRBD1; CDR3aa: CASRKGQGASDEQYF; CDR3nt: TGCGCCAGCAGAAAAGGACAGGGGGCGAGCGACGAGCAGTACTTC
j_gene: TRBJ1-5; abundance: NA; v_gene: TRBV30; d_gene: NA; CDR3aa: CAAKQGLQPQHF; CDR3nt: TGTGCCGCCAAGCAGGGGTTGCAGCCCCAGCATTTT
j_gene: TRBJ2-6; abundance: NA; v_gene: TRBV7-2; d_gene: NA; CDR3aa: CASSQILPGGANVLTF; CDR3nt: TGTGCCAGCAGCCAGATCCTTCCGGGGGGGGCCAACGTCCTGACTTTC